The 3 T cell receptor beta chains below were found in one sample sequenced in a study of blood T cell repertoires in COVID-19. This table comes from immunoSEQ multiplex PCR, and its TCRdb copy is limited to in-frame clones, with some not included. The sample has fewer than 200,000 clones; approximately 85% are singletons. The sample taken for sequencing was PBMCs or T cells enriched from blood (not recorded which). The receptors shown here come from a woman under 30 who had recovered from COVID-19.

The genes are TRBV27 and TRBJ2-3, with 10 bases aligning to TRBD2. The junction had 8 bases not matched to a gene; V was cut back by 1 base and J by 4 bases. Germline V CDR1 and CDR2: MNHEY, SMNVEV (reference sequence). The CDR3 is 17 residues long. The chain's CDR3 is CASSLYYRAGGPDTQYF. The CDR3 DNA reads TGTGCCAGCAGTTTATATTATCGAGCGGGAGGGCCAGATACGCAGTATTTT.

The rearrangement uses TRBV5-1 and TRBJ2-1, with 7 bases fitting TRBD1. Germline-derived CDR1 and CDR2 are SGHRS and YFSETQ. CDR3 length: 15 residues. Trimming removed 2 bases from V and 3 bases from J; junction bases left unmatched: 5. The CDR3 region has the DNA TGCGCCAGCAGCTTAGGGACAGCAAACTACAATGAGCAGTTCTTC. This sequence encodes CASSLGTANYNEQFF.

The CDR3 loop is CASTTGGNTEAFF. CDR3 coding DNA: TGTGCCAGCACAACAGGGGGTAACACTGAAGCTTTCTTT. V usage is TRBV2 and J usage is TRBJ1-1; 8 nucleotides agree with TRBD1. V was pared by 7 bases and J by 2 bases, with 3 bases of the junction left unmatched. From germline, CDR1 is SNHLY and CDR2 FYNNEI. The CDR3 loop spans 13 amino acids.